This paragraph reports one T cell receptor beta chain. Its antigen is still unknown. This sample is part of a study of T cells in localized non-small cell lung cancer. Study-wide findings and caveats: Uninvolved adjacent lung had the highest recorded T cell clonality, with tumor below it. Longer overall survival accompanied higher blood T cell density. The study detected a median 57 of the top 100 tumor clones in adjacent lung.

Trimming took off 7 bases at V and 2 bases at J, with 13 bases between the two ends. Per germline, CDR1 MNHEY and CDR2 SMNVEV (reference sequence). The length of the CDR3 is 14 residues. Using immunoSEQ multiplex PCR, the repertoire was profiled, and TCRdb retains in-frame clones only, with some absent. The table lists some 50,000 clones, more than 85% of them singletons. The receptor comes from a female donor with stage II lung adenocarcinoma. The sample here was PBMCs, taken before any cancer treatment. This chain links TRBV27 with TRBJ2-3; no definite D call. DNA of the CDR3: TGTGCCAGCACGGTGGGTTTAGACACAGATACGCAGTATTTT. It specifies CASTVGLDTDTQYF.